Presented here are 22 T cell receptor beta chains from one specimen sequenced in a study of tumor-infiltrating lymphocytes in primary liver carcinoma (TCRdb year 2017). Total RNA and DNA were co-extracted without cell sorting from approximately 20-30 mg of bulk tissue using the AllPrep DNA/RNA mini kit. The sample was run on an Illumina HiSeq 2500. Starting from 450 to 500 ng total RNA, TCRbeta-specific cDNA was produced by reverse transcription with a constant-region primer and ProtoScript II reverse transcriptase. Three nested multiplex PCR rounds, following a slightly modified ARM-PCR procedure, were used to build the TCRbeta libraries. Multiplex TRBV1-TRBV30 forward primers and a Cbeta reverse primer were used in the first two PCR rounds, each of which was run for about 10 cycles. The raw public data were reprocessed by TCRdb itself: fastp quality trimming at Q25, MiXCR clonotype calling, in-frame beta chains only. For every CDR3 protein sequence, its rows merge into one entry that carries the most common genes and DNA. Within this sample are 30,000 to 40,000 distinct CDR3 sequences, with roughly 74% of them counted one time only. Of the sample, roughly 16% is held by the ten largest clones.

The sequenced sample was liver tumor tissue from sampling region 4. In the paper's terms, the cell subset or site label means: tumor region T4, right-lateral pole. These receptors were obtained from a man between 40 and 49 years old with primary liver carcinoma and hepatitis B virus infection.

This chain joins TRBV12-5 and TRBJ2-3; 7 bases are a match to TRBD2. Germline-derived CDR1 and CDR2 are LGHNT and FRNRAP. This CDR3 is built from 16 residues. In DNA, the CDR3 is TGTGCCAATGGTTTGGTAAATGGCGGGAGAGGAGATACGCAGTATTTT. The encoded protein is CANGLVNGGRGDTQYF.

The V call is TRBV28, the J call TRBJ2-2, with D possibly matching TRBD2 (5 bases). Trimming removed 8 bases from V and 9 bases from J, with 16 bases in between. Germline values: CDR1 MDHEN, CDR2 SYDVKM. CDR3 length equals 13 residues. The CDR3 DNA is TGTGCCAGCGAGAAAGTGGGAGCCAGGGAGCTGTTTTTT. Its translation: CASEKVGARELFF.

For this clonotype: Likely a read error: the CDR3 ends without its conserved phenylalanine or tryptophan. The V call is TRBV28, the J call TRBJ2-3; 14 bases map to TRBD2. With V trimmed by 4 bases and J by 4 bases, 7 bases remained unmatched. The CDR3 is made up of 17 amino acids. Germline V lookup: CDR1 MDHEN, CDR2 SYDVKM. The CDR3 DNA reads TGTGCCAGCAGTTCCGGGACTAGCGGGAGATATTCAGATACGCAGTATCTT. This translates into CASSSGTSGRYSDTQYL.

Turning to this clonotype: The CDR3 does not close with the conserved phenylalanine or tryptophan, likely indicating a read error. This sequence joins TRBV28 and TRBJ1-5; 9 bases map to TRBD1. The germline gives CDR1 MDHEN, CDR2 SYDVKM. CDR3 length equals 14 residues. In DNA, the CDR3 is TGTGCTAGTAGTTTGACAGGGGGAACGCAGCCCCAGCATTTA. This codes for CASSLTGGTQPQHL.

About this clonotype itself: The junction departs from germline at one end; a sequencing error may be responsible. The V and J genes are TRBV11-2 and TRBJ2-7; TRBD1 agrees at 7 bases. The CDR3 extends over 15 amino acids. Germline V gene data show CDR1 as SGHAT and CDR2 as FQNNGV. DNA for the CDR3: TGTACCAGCAGCTTACGATCTACAGGGGAAAACGAGCAGTACTTC. Protein: CTSSLRSTGENEQYF.

J is TRBJ2-1 and V is TRBV14; the D is unclear. Germline CDR1 SGHDN, CDR2 FVKESK. V was trimmed by 5 bases and J by 5 bases, leaving 19 bases between them. The CDR3 is made up of 16 amino acids. The CDR3 protein is CASSAVAGWANNEQFF. CDR3 DNA sequence: TGTGCCAGCAGCGCCGTAGCAGGATGGGCAAACAATGAGCAGTTCTTC.

Comments on this clonotype: Germline and junction disagree at one end, which may indicate a read error. The chain joins TRBV4-3 to TRBJ2-5; weak D call: TRBD2 (5 bases). This CDR3 has 17 amino acids. Germline V lookup: CDR1 LGHNA, CDR2 YSLEER. The CDR3 DNA is TGCGCCAGCAGCCAAGCGGCTAGCAGGAGTACTGGTGAGACCCAGTACTTT. Translation: CASSQAASRSTGETQYF.

The chain links TRBV7-9 to TRBJ2-1, with D uncertain. Germline CDR1 is SEHNR and CDR2 is FQNEAQ (reference sequence). CDR3 length: 15 amino acids. V lost 6 bases and J 5 bases, leaving 17 bases between the germline ends. CDR3 sequence (DNA): TGTGCCAGCAGTAATGGTTTATCCGAAAACAATGAGCAGTTCTTC. It codes for CASSNGLSENNEQFF.

Comments on this clonotype: Germline is not matched at one junction end, which may reflect a read error. The V gene is TRBV6-5, the J gene TRBJ1-2; TRBD1 agrees at 9 bases. The CDR3 runs to 13 residues. From germline, CDR1 is MNHEY and CDR2 SVGAGI. The CDR3, as DNA: TGTGACAGCAGTCCACAGGGGGCGGTCGGCTACATCTTC. Protein: CDSSPQGAVGYIF.

A note on this clonotype: Relative to the germline gene, one junction end is altered; a read error may explain this. The V and J genes are TRBV14 and TRBJ2-5; D tentatively reads TRBD1 or TRBD2 (5 bases each). This CDR3 has 17 residues. Germline V CDR1 and CDR2: SGHDN, FVKESK. The CDR3 is CANSLARRGDQQETQYF. The DNA for the CDR3 is TGTGCCAACAGCCTAGCCCGGAGAGGGGACCAGCAAGAGACCCAGTATTTC. The variable domain in full, with the rest retrieved from reference TRBV14 and TRBJ2-5, is EAGVTQFPSHSVIEKGQTVTLRCDPISGHDNLYWYRRVMGKEIKFLLHFVKESKQDESGMPNNRFLAERTGGTYSTLKVQPAELEDSGVYFCANSLARRGDQQETQYFGPGTRLLVL.

About this clonotype: The germline gene is not matched at one end of the junction; a read error may be the cause. The V and J genes are TRBV7-8 and TRBJ1-1; D ambiguous. The germline V gene encodes CDR1 SGHVS and CDR2 FQNEAQ. There are 13 residues in the CDR3. The CDR3 coding sequence is TGTGCCAGCAGCTTAGAGCAGAGCCGAGGTGCTTGCTTT. This sequence encodes CASSLEQSRGACF.

The rearrangement joins TRBV29-1 to TRBJ2-5; D may be TRBD2 (5 bases). V was trimmed by 8 bases and J by 14 bases, leaving 27 bases between them. Germline CDR1 is SQVTM and CDR2 is ANQGSEA. CDR3 length: 13 amino acids. In nucleotides, the CDR3 is TGCAGCTCATCAGCTGAGGGCCAAGACACTCAATACTTC. Residues: CSSSAEGQDTQYF.

The CDR3 DNA reads TGTGCCAGCAGTTACAGGGCAGGGGATAAGCCCCAGCATTTT. This encodes CASSYRAGDKPQHF. The genes are TRBV6-6 and TRBJ1-5, with D possibly being TRBD1 (6 bases). Trimming shortened V by 2 bases and J by 8 bases, and 13 bases separated the two germline ends. This CDR3 is built from 14 residues. CDR1 is MNHNY and CDR2 is SVGAGI in the germline V gene (reference sequence).

About this clonotype: A read error may produce the germline difference seen at one junction end. The rearrangement uses TRBV11-2 and TRBJ2-1; D uncertain. Germline CDR1 and CDR2: SGHAT and FQNNGV. The CDR3 contains 13 residues. CDR3 sequence: CGSSPMIEASQFF. Here the CDR3 DNA reads TGCGGCAGCAGCCCGATGATTGAGGCCTCGCAGTTTTTC. Using reference TRBV11-2 and TRBJ2-1 for the parts outside the CDR3, the full variable domain is EAGVAQSPRYKIIEKRQSVAFWCNPISGHATLYWYQQILGQGPKLLIQFQNNGVVDDSQLPKDRFSAERLKGVDSTLKIQPAKLEDSAVYLCGSSPMIEASQFFGPGTRLTVL.

As for this clonotype: Mismatch with germline at one junction end may stem from a read error. The V call is TRBV5-1, the J call TRBJ2-3; TRBD1 might be the D (5 bases). The CDR3 spans 14 residues. Germline CDR1 is SGHRS and CDR2 is YFSETQ. The CDR3, as DNA: TGCGCCAGCAGCATCGGACCGGACACAGATACGCGGTATTTT. Translated: CASSIGPDTDTRYF.

This clonotype was observed a handful of times. V usage is TRBV29-1 and J usage is TRBJ1-1; TRBD1 is a possible D gene (5 bases). The germline gives CDR1 SQVTM, CDR2 ANQGSEA. CDR3 length equals 15 residues. The V gene lost 5 bases and the J gene lost 4 bases, with 20 bases spanning the gap. CDR3 protein: CSVLPGWGVSTEAFF. The CDR3 DNA reads TGCAGCGTTCTTCCGGGGTGGGGGGTGAGCACTGAAGCTTTCTTT.

Comment on this clonotype: An end of the junction differs from the germline gene, which may be a read error. V gene TRBV11-1 combines with J gene TRBJ2-4; 13 bases align to TRBD2. Germline lookup yields CDR1 SGHAT and CDR2 FQDESV (reference sequence). This CDR3 is built from 17 residues. CDR3 loop: CASCFPGTSGTEDTQYF. The CDR3 DNA follows: TGTGCCAGCTGCTTTCCCGGGACTAGCGGGACCGAAGACACTCAGTACTTC.

This clonotype was counted many times. The genes are TRBV9 and TRBJ1-2, with TRBD1 matching 8 bases. The CDR3 is made up of 15 amino acids. The J segment lost 4 bases and the V segment lost 2 bases, leaving 7 bases of the junction unmatched. Germline V gene data show CDR1 as SGDLS and CDR2 as YYNGEE. Written as DNA, the CDR3 is TGTGCCAGCAGCGTCGATGGGACAGGCCCCTATGGCTACACCTTC. It yields the protein CASSVDGTGPYGYTF.

Only one count was recorded for this clonotype. The chain couples TRBV11-2 to TRBJ2-3, with 7 bases identical to TRBD2. V lost 1 base to trimming and J lost 8 bases; unmatched junction nucleotides: 9. Looked up from germline, CDR1 is SGHAT and CDR2 is FQNNGV. The CDR3 spans 15 residues. The CDR3 region is CASSLGRLAGGTQYF. CDR3 DNA sequence: TGTGCCAGCAGCTTAGGTCGACTAGCAGGAGGTACGCAGTATTTT.

This clonotype was recorded many times. The chain combines TRBV5-1 with TRBJ1-6, with 7 bases matching TRBD1. From germline, CDR1 is SGHRS and CDR2 YFSETQ. CDR3 size: 16 residues. Trimming took 4 bases from V and 5 from J; bases not matched to a gene: 9. The CDR3 here is CASSPNTGANNSPLHF. CDR3 coding DNA: TGCGCCAGCAGCCCTAACACAGGGGCCAATAATTCACCCCTCCACTTT.

The chain employs TRBV21-1 and TRBJ2-7; TRBD2, as called in the table, went unchecked against the DNA. TRBV21-1 is described as a pseudogene. CDR3 size: 15 residues. CDR3 sequence: CASSKEGLDPLEEYF. DNA for the CDR3: TGTGCCAGTAGCAAAGAGGGACTAGACCCCCTCGAGGAGTACTTC.

This clonotype was seen a few times. The chain couples TRBV7-6 to TRBJ2-7; 7 bases line up with TRBD2. V gave up 1 base and J gave up 5 bases; unmatched junction bases: 8. The CDR3 has 15 residues. Germline V gives CDR1 SGHVS, CDR2 FNYEAQ. In nucleotides, the CDR3 is TGTGCCAGCAGCTTAGAGAGCCTAGCGGCCCACGAGCAGTACTTC. Translating it yields CASSLESLAAHEQYF.